This note documents a single T cell receptor (beta chain) sequence. This entry is derived from a study of OX40 agonist ivuxolimab in advanced cancers. Sequencing used immunoSEQ multiplex PCR; TCRdb keeps in-frame clones, though not all of them. The sample records tens of thousands of clones, roughly 82% being singletons. V was cut by 1 base and J by 6 bases, with 9 bases left in between. CDR3 size: 13 residues. CDR1 is SGHTA and CDR2 is FQGNSA in the germline V gene. The material sequenced was CD4+ or CD8+ T cells sorted from blood, taken in a trial of the OX40 agonist ivuxolimab. The sequence derives from an adult with an advanced solid tumor such as melanoma, head and neck, liver or kidney cancer. The genes are TRBV7-2 and TRBJ1-1; tentative D call: TRBD1 (5 bases). The DNA for the CDR3 is TGTGCCAGCAGCTTAGGCAGGGTGGCTGAAGCTTTCTTT. Its protein product is CASSLGRVAEAFF.